This T cell receptor beta chain originates from a study of cytomegalovirus exposure and HLA in healthy donors. Study-wide context: From HLA-typed donors, an early data release held some 91 million unique TCRs. Study outcomes and limitations: Later on, an analysis showed TCR association rates differing by HLA locus, with DRB1 the most and HLA-C the fewest. Some TCR beta chains (164 of them) were listed as cytomegalovirus-associated.

Comment on this clone: As yet, its antigen is unknown.

60 Vbeta and 13 Jbeta primers were used in PCR. Per the original methods: A later analysis tallied 87 million or so unique TCR beta chains, some 10 million of them shared. TCRdb keeps only in-frame clones here, not all; method: immunoSEQ multiplex PCR. V, J and clone size derive from that table, while D and trimming were established from the DNA sequence. The table records roughly 76,000 clones, around 86% of them present only once. V dropped 3 bases and J dropped 4 bases, with 11 bases sitting between them. The length of the CDR3 is 14 residues. Germline loops: CDR1 SGHTA, CDR2 FQGNSA. The chain couples TRBV7-2 to TRBJ2-3, with D uncertain. The specimen sequenced was PBMCs. The sequence was collected from a woman aged 25 to 39 in good health and CMV-seronegative. CDR3 bases: TGTGCCAGCAGCTTTTCCCTGGCCCCAGATACGCAGTATTTT. The encoded protein is CASSFSLAPDTQYF.